The rows below give T cell receptor beta chains drawn from one sample of a study of cytomegalovirus exposure and HLA in healthy donors. The table came from immunoSEQ multiplex PCR; TCRdb's copy has only in-frame clones and leaves some out. The profile covers around 180,000 clones, with roughly 83% appearing a single time and about 1.6% taken by the ten largest. What was sequenced was PBMCs. These receptors were collected from a woman aged 50 to 60 in good health and CMV-seronegative. Each CDR3 is given with its conserved first and last residue. D genes are given only for firm matches. Expanded clones are given a class, and other clones once, few, many or no size at all.

>TRBV2|TRBD1|-|TRBJ2-1
TGTGCCAGCAGTGCCGACAGGGGGGCTTACAATGAGCAGTTCTTC
CASSADRGAYNEQFF
>TRBV29-1|-|-|TRBJ1-5
TGCAGCGCCGCGGACAGTAATCAGCCCCAGCATTTT
CSAADSNQPQHF
>TRBV5-1|TRBD1|-|TRBJ2-7
TGCGCCAGCAGCCACTCGGGACAGGGCCCCTACGAGCAGTACTTC
CASSHSGQGPYEQYF
>TRBV27|-|once|TRBJ2-6
TGTGCCAGCAGTTTATCTCACTTCTCTGGGGCCAACGTCCTGACTTTC
CASSLSHFSGANVLTF
>TRBV14|-|-|TRBJ2-7
TGTGCCAGCAGCCAAGTGGTAGTTCGTAAAAACGAGCAGTACTTC
CASSQVVVRKNEQYF
>TRBV2|TRBD1|-|TRBJ1-4
TGTGCCAGCCGGGACAGACTTAATGAAAAACTGTTTTTT
CASRDRLNEKLFF
>TRBV11-2|TRBD2|-|TRBJ2-3
TGTGCCAGCAGCTCCCCGATAAAGAAGCGGGGGAGCACAGATACGCAGTATTTT
CASSSPIKKRGSTDTQYF
>TRBV6-6|-|once|TRBJ1-1
TGTGCCAGCAGTAAAACCGGGACACCGCGGAACACTGAAGCTTTCTTT
CASSKTGTPRNTEAFF
>TRBV7-9|-|-|TRBJ2-6
TGTGCCAGCAGCTTAGTGGGCTCCGACTCTGGGGCCAACGTCCTGACTTTC
CASSLVGSDSGANVLTF
>TRBV7-8|-|-|TRBJ2-4
TGTGCCAGCAGCTTAGTGATTGACATTTCGGCCAAAAACATTCAGTACTTC
CASSLVIDISAKNIQYF
>TRBV7-7|-|-|TRBJ2-5
TGTGCTAGCAGCTTAGGTGGAGGCCAAGAGACCCAGTACTTC
CASSLGGGQETQYF
>TRBV20-1|-|-|TRBJ1-5
TGCAGTGCTAGAGATGCAAACATGCAGCATTTT
CSARDANMQHF
>TRBV6-6|-|few|TRBJ1-5
TGTGCCAGCAGTTACCCTGACGGAGCTAGCAATCAGCCCCAGCATTTT
CASSYPDGASNQPQHF
>TRBV7-3|TRBD1|-|TRBJ2-1
TGTGCCAGCAGCTCTAGACAGGGGGCAGCCTACAATGAGCAGTTCTTC
CASSSRQGAAYNEQFF
>TRBV4-3|TRBD1|-|TRBJ1-2
TGCGCCAGCAGCCACTACGGGACAGGGGAGGGTAATGGCTACACCTTC
CASSHYGTGEGNGYTF
>TRBV18|TRBD1|-|TRBJ1-5
TGTGCCAGCTCAAGGCTACGGACAGGGGACAATCAGCCCCAGCATTTT
CASSRLRTGDNQPQHF
>TRBV7-6|-|-|TRBJ1-1
TGTGCCAGCAGCTCCAACAGGAACACTGAAGCTTTCTTT
CASSSNRNTEAFF
>TRBV5-4|-|-|TRBJ1-2
TGTGCCAGCAGCGGCACTCTTCTCGGGAGGCTTGGCTACACCTTC
CASSGTLLGRLGYTF
>TRBV7-3|TRBD2|few|TRBJ2-4
TGTGCCAGCAGCCCCCTAATGCTCGTGCGGGAGAAGACCAAAAACATTCAGTACTTC
CASSPLMLVREKTKNIQYF
>TRBV6-6|TRBD1|once|TRBJ1-2
TGTGCCAGCAGGAGACAGGGGGCCCTTAACTATGGCTACACCTTC
CASRRQGALNYGYTF
>TRBV29-1|-|few|TRBJ1-1
TGCAGCGCCGGACTCGGGAACACTGAAGCTTTCTTT
CSAGLGNTEAFF
>TRBV5-1|-|once|TRBJ1-1
TGCGCCAGCAGCATTAAACAGGGAAACACTGAAGCTTTCTTT
CASSIKQGNTEAFF
>TRBV28|TRBD1|-|TRBJ1-2
TGTGCCAGCAGTTCAGTTCCCCTGACAGGGACATTAAACTATGGCTACACCTTC
CASSSVPLTGTLNYGYTF
>TRBV11-2|-|-|TRBJ2-7
TGTGCCAGCAGCTCCCAGGGGGGAACGAGCGAGCAGTACTTC
CASSSQGGTSEQYF
>TRBV4-2|TRBD2|-|TRBJ2-1
TGTGCCAGCAGCCAAGTCGGACTAGCGGAGAGCTCCTACAATGAGCAGTTCTTC
CASSQVGLAESSYNEQFF
>TRBV7-2|-|-|TRBJ2-7
TGTGCCAGCAGCTTAGCTGGACAGTTACCCTCCTACGAGCAGTACTTC
CASSLAGQLPSYEQYF
>TRBV9|TRBD2|-|TRBJ2-5
TGTGCCAGCAGCGTAGGCGGGAGGGCCGGCGAGACCCAGTACTTC
CASSVGGRAGETQYF
>TRBV7-8|TRBD1|-|TRBJ1-2
TGTGCCAGCAGCTCCTCGGGCGCCGGGACAGCTGGCTACACCTTC
CASSSSGAGTAGYTF
>TRBV9|-|-|TRBJ1-3
TGTGCCAGCAGCGTAGATGGGGCTCGGCGTTCCGGAAACACCATATATTTT
CASSVDGARRSGNTIYF
>TRBV6-4|TRBD1|-|TRBJ1-2
TGTGCCAGCAGCCGGGACAGGGGGGATGGCTACACCTTC
CASSRDRGDGYTF
>TRBV11-2|-|-|TRBJ2-1
TGTGCCAGCAGCTTACGGAGGCGAAGCTCCTACAATGAGCAGTTCTTC
CASSLRRRSSYNEQFF
>TRBV2|TRBD2|-|TRBJ2-6
TGTGCCAGCAGGAGGGGTGATCAGCGGGGGAACTCTGGGGCCAACGTCCTGACTTTC
CASRRGDQRGNSGANVLTF
>TRBV10-3|-|-|TRBJ1-1
TGTGCCATCAGTGAGGCGGGCCTCACTGAAGCTTTCTTT
CAISEAGLTEAFF
>TRBV29-1|TRBD1|once|TRBJ2-3
TGCAGCGTTCTGAGACAACAGGGGGCGAAAACAGATACGCAGTATTTT
CSVLRQQGAKTDTQYF
>TRBV27|TRBD1|-|TRBJ2-7
TGTGCCAGCAGTTATGACAGGGACTACGAGCAGTACTTC
CASSYDRDYEQYF
>TRBV7-9|TRBD1|-|TRBJ2-7
TGTTCCAGCAGCTTAGGGACAGGGGGTGAGCAGTACTTC
CSSSLGTGGEQYF
>TRBV29-1|-|-|TRBJ2-7
TGCAGCGTGGGCAGAGACTACGAGCAGTACTTC
CSVGRDYEQYF
>TRBV9|-|once|TRBJ2-5
TGTGCCAGCACCCGAGGGGGAAGTCAGGTTGAAGAGACCCAGTACTTC
CASTRGGSQVEETQYF
>TRBV4-3|TRBD1|-|TRBJ2-2
TGCGCCAGCAGCCGGTACCTACGGACAGGGGGAAAGAGGGGGGAGCTGTTTTTT
CASSRYLRTGGKRGELFF
>TRBV7-9|TRBD2|-|TRBJ2-1
TGTGCCAGCAGCTCACCTCGGACTAGCGGGAGATTGGTCCGCAATGAGCAGTTCTTC
CASSSPRTSGRLVRNEQFF